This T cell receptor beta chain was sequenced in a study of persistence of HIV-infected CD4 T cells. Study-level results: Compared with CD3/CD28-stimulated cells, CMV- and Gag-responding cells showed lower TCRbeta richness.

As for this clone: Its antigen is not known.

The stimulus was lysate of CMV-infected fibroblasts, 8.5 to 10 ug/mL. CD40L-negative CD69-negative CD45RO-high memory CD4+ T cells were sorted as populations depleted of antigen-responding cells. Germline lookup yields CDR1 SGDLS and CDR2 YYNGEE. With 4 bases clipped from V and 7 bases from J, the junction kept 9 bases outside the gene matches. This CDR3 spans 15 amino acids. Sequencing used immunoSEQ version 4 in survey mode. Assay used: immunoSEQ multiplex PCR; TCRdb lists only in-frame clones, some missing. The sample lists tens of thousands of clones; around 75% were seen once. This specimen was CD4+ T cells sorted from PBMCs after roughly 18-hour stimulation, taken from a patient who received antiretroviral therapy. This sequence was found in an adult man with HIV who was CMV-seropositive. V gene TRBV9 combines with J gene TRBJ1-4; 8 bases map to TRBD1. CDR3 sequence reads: CASSPRTGPPEKLFF. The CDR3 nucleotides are TGTGCCAGCAGCCCCCGGACAGGGCCACCTGAAAAACTGTTTTTT.